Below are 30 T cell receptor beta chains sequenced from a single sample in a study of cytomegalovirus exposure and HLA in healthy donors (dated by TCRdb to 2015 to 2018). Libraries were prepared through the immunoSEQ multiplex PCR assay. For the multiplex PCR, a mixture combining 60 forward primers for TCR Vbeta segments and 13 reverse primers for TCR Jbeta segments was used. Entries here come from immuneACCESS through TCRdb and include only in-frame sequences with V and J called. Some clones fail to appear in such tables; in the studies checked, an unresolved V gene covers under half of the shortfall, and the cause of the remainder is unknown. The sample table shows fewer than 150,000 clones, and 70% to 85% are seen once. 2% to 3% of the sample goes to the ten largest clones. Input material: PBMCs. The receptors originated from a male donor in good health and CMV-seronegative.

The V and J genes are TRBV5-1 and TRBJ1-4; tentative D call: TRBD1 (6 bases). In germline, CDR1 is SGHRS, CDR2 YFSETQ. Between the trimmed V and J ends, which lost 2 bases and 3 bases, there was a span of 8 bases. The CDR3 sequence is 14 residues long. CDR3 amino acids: CASSFQGSNEKLFF. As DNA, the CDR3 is TGCGCCAGCAGCTTCCAGGGGTCTAATGAAAAACTGTTTTTT.

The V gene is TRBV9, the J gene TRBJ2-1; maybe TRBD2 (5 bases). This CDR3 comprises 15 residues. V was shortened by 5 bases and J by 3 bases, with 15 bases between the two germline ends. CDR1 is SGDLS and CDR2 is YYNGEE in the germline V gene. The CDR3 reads CASSEMGSNYNEQFF. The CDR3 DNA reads TGTGCCAGCAGTGAGATGGGGAGCAACTACAATGAGCAGTTCTTC. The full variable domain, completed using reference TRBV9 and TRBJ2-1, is DSGVTQTPKHLITATGQRVTLRCSPRSGDLSVYWYQQSLDQGLQFLIQYYNGEERAKGNILERFSAQQFPDLHSELNLSSLELGDSALYFCASSEMGSNYNEQFFGPGTRLTVL.

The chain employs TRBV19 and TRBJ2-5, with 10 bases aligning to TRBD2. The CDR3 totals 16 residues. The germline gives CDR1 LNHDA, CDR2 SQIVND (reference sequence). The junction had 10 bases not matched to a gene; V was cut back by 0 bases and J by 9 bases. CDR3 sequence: CASSIDREGSGGAQYF. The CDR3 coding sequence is TGTGCCAGTAGTATAGATCGAGAGGGGAGCGGGGGGGCCCAGTACTTC.

This chain's CDR3 is CASSQDPPQGTNNEQFF. CDR3 DNA sequence: TGCGCCAGCAGCCAAGATCCCCCCCAGGGGACTAACAATGAGCAGTTCTTC. The chain recombines TRBV4-3 with TRBJ2-1; a weak D match, TRBD2 (7 bases). This CDR3 has 17 residues. Germline V gives CDR1 LGHNA, CDR2 YSLEER. The V and J ends lost 0 bases and 5 bases respectively, with 17 bases between them.

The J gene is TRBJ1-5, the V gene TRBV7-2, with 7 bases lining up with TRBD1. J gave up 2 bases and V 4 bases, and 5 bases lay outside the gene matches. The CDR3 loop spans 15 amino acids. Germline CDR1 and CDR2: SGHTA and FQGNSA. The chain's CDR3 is CASSSIGTGNQPQHF. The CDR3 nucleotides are TGTGCCAGCAGCTCCATTGGGACAGGCAATCAGCCCCAGCATTTT.

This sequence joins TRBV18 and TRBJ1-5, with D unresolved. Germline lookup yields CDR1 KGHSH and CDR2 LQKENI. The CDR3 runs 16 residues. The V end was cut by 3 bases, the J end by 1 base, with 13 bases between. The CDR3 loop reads CASSPNPPQSNQPQHF. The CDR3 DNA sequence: TGTGCCAGCTCACCGAATCCCCCCCAGAGCAATCAGCCCCAGCATTTT.

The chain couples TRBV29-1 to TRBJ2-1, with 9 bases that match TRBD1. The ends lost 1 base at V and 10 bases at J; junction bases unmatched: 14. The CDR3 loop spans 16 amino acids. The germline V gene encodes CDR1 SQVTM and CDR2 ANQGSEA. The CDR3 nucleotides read TGCAGCGTTGAAGGGCTGCGGACAGGGGTGGATGGGGAGCAGTTCTTC. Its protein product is CSVEGLRTGVDGEQFF.

As DNA, the CDR3 is TGTGCCTGGGTTACAGGGGGCCCAGGACCCGAGGAACACAATGAGCAGTTCTTC. Protein product: CAWVTGGPGPEEHNEQFF. The rearrangement uses TRBV30 and TRBJ2-1, with 9 bases lining up with TRBD1. With 5 bases clipped from V and 5 bases from J, the junction kept 19 bases outside the gene matches. CDR3 length equals 18 residues. In germline, CDR1 is GTSNPN, CDR2 SVGIG (reference sequence).

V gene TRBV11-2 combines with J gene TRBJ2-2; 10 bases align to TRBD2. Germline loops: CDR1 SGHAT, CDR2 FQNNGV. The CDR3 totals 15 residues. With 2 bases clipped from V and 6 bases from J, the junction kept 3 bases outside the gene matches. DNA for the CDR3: TGTGCCAGCAGCTTAAGCGGGAGGGCCCCCGGGGAGCTGTTTTTT. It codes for CASSLSGRAPGELFF.

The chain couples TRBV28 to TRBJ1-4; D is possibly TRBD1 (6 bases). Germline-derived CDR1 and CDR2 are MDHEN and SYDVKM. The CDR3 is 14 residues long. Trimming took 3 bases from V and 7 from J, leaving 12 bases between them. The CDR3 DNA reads TGTGCCAGCAGTTTCTCAGGGGTCAGTGAAAAACTGTTTTTT. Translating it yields CASSFSGVSEKLFF.

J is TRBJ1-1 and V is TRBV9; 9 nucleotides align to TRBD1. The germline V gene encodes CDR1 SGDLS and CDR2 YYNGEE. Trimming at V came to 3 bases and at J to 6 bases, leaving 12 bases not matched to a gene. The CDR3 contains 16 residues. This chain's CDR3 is CASSEGGTGYTPEAFF. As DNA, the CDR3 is TGTGCCAGCAGCGAGGGGGGGACAGGGTATACTCCTGAAGCTTTCTTT.

The CDR3 DNA is TGTGCCAGCAGCTTACTGACTAGCCCTTACCCCACAGATACGCAGTATTTT. Translating it yields CASSLLTSPYPTDTQYF. This chain joins TRBV7-2 and TRBJ2-3; 7 bases are a match to TRBD2. CDR3 length: 17 residues. CDR1 is SGHTA and CDR2 is FQGNSA in the germline V gene. Trimming at V came to 2 bases and at J to 2 bases, leaving 10 bases not matched to a gene.

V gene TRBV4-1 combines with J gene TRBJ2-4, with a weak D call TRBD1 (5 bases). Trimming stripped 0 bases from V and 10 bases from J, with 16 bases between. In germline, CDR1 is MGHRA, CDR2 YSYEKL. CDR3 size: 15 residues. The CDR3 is CASSQEGSRAAIQYF. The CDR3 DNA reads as TGCGCCAGCAGCCAAGAGGGGTCCAGGGCCGCAATTCAGTACTTC.

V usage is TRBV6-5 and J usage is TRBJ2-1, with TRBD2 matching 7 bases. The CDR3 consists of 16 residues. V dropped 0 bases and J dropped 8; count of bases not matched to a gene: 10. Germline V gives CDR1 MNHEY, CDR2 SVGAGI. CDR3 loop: CASSYSRGSLDDEQFF. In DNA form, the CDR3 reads TGTGCCAGCAGTTACTCCCGCGGGAGTTTGGACGATGAGCAGTTCTTC.

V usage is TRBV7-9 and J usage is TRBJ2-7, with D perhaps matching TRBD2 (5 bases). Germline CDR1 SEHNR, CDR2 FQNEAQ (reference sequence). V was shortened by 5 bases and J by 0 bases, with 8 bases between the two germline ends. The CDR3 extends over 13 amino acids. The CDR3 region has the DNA TGTGCCAGCAGCAGCGGTGCCTCCTACGAGCAGTACTTC. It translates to CASSSGASYEQYF.

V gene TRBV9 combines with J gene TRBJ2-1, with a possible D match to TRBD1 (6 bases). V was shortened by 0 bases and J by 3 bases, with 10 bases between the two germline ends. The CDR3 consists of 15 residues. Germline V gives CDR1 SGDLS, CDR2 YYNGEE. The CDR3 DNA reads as TGTGCCAGCAGCGTAGAGGGGGACGTCTACAATGAGCAGTTCTTC. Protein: CASSVEGDVYNEQFF.

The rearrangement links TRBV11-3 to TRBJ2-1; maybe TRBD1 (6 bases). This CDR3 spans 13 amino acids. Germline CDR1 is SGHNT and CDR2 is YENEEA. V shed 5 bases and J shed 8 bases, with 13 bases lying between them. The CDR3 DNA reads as TGTGCCAGCAGCCCAGGGGTCCGCGATGAGCAGTTCTTC. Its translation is CASSPGVRDEQFF.

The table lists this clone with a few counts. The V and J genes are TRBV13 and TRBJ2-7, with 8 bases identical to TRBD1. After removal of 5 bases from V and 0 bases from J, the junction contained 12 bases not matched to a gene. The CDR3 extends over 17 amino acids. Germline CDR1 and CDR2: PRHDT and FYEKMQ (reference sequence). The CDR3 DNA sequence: TGTGCCAGCAGCCCCTATCGACAGGGGAAATCCTCCTACGAGCAGTACTTC. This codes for CASSPYRQGKSSYEQYF. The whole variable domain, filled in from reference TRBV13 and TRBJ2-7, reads AAGVIQSPRHLIKEKRETATLKCYPIPRHDTVYWYQQGPGQDPQFLISFYEKMQSDKGSIPDRFSAQQFSDYHSELNMSSLELGDSALYFCASSPYRQGKSSYEQYFGPGTRLTVT.

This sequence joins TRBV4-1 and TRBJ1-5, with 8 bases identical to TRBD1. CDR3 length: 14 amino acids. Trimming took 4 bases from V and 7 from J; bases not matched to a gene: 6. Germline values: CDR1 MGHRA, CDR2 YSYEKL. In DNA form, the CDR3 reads TGCGCCAGCAGCCTTGGGACAGGACAACAGCCCCAGCATTTT. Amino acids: CASSLGTGQQPQHF.

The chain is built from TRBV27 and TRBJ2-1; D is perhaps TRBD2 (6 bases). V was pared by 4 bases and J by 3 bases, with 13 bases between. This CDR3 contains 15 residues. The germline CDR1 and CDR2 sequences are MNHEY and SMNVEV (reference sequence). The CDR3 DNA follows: TGTGCCAGCAGTTCTAGACTAGTAGACTACAATGAGCAGTTCTTC. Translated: CASSSRLVDYNEQFF.

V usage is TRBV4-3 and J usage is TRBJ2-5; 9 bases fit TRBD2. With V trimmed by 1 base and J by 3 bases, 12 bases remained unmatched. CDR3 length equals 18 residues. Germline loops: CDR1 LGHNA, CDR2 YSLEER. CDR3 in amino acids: CASSQGGAGLAGEETQYF. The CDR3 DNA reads TGCGCCAGCAGCCAAGGTGGCGCAGGGTTAGCGGGGGAAGAGACCCAGTACTTC.

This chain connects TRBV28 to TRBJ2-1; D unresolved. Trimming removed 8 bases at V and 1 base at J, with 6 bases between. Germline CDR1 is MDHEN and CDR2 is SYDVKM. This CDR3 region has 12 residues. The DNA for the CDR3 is TGTGCCAGCGGTCGGTCCTACAATGAGCAGTTCTTC. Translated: CASGRSYNEQFF. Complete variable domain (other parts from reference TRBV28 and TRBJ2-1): DVKVTQSSRYLVKRTGEKVFLECVQDMDHENMFWYRQDPGLGLRLIYFSYDVKMKEKGDIPEGYSVSREKKERFSLILESASTNQTSMYLCASGRSYNEQFFGPGTRLTVL.

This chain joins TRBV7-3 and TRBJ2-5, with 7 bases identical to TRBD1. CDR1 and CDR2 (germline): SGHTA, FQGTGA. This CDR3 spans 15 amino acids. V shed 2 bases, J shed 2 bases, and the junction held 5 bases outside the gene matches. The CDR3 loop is CASSLLGTEQETQYF. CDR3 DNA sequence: TGTGCCAGCAGCTTACTCGGGACAGAGCAAGAGACCCAGTACTTC.

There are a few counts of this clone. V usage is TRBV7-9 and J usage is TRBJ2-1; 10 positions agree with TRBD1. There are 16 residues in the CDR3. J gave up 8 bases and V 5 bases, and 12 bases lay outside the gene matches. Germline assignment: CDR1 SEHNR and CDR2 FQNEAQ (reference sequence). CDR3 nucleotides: TGTGCCAGCAGCGATATAGGTGACAGGGGGCTGGATGAGCAGTTCTTC. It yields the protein CASSDIGDRGLDEQFF.

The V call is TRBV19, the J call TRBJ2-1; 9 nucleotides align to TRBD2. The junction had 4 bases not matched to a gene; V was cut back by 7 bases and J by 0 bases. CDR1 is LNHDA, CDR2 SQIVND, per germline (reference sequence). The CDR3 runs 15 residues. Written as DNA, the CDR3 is TGTGCCAGTAATAGCGGGGGAAGCTCCTACAATGAGCAGTTCTTC. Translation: CASNSGGSSYNEQFF.

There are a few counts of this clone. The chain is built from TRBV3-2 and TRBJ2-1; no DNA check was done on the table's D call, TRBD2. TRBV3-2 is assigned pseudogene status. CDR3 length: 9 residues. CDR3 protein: CASLGLKFF. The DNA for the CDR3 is TGTGCCAGCCTGGGACTTAAGTTCTTC.

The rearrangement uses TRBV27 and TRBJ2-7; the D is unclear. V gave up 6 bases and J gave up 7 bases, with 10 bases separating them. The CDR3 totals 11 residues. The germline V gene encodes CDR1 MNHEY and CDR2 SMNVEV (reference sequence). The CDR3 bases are TGTGCCAGCAGGAACACAGTGGAGCAGTACTTC. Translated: CASRNTVEQYF.

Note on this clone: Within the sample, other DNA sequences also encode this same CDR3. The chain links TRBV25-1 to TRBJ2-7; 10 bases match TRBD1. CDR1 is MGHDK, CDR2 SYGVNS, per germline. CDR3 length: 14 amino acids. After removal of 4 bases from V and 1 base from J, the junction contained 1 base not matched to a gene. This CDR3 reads CASSGGQGSYEQYF. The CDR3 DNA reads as TGTGCCAGCAGTGGGGGACAGGGGTCCTACGAGCAGTACTTC.

DNA for the CDR3: TGTGCCAGCAGACCCGGACAGGGAAGCCAAGAGACCCAGTACTTC. It codes for CASRPGQGSQETQYF. J is TRBJ2-5 and V is TRBV7-3; 8 nucleotides line up with TRBD1. V lost 6 bases and J lost 1; bases outside the gene matches: 7. The CDR3 runs to 15 residues. Looked up from germline, CDR1 is SGHTA and CDR2 is FQGTGA.

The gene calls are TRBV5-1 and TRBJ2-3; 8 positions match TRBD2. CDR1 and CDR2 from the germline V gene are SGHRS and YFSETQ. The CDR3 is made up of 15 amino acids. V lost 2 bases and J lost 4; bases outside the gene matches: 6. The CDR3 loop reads CASSLAGVSADTQYF. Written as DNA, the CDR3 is TGCGCCAGCAGCTTAGCGGGAGTAAGCGCAGATACGCAGTATTTT. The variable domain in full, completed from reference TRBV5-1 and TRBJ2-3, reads KAGVTQTPRYLIKTRGQQVTLSCSPISGHRSVSWYQQTPGQGLQFLFEYFSETQRNKGNFPGRFSGRQFSNSRSEMNVSTLELGDSALYLCASSLAGVSADTQYFGPGTRLTVL.